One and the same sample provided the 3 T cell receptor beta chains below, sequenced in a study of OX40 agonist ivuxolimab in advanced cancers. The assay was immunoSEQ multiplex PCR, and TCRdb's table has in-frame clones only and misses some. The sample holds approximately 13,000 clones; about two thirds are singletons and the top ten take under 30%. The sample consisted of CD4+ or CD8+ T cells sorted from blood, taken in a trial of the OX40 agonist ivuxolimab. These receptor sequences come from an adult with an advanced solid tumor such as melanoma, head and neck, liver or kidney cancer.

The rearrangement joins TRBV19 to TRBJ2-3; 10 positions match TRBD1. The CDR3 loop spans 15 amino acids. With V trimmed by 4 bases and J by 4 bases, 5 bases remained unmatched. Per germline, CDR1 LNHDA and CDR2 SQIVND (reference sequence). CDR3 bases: TGTGCCAGTAGTACTATAGACAGGGGGCCAGATACGCAGTATTTT. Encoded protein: CASSTIDRGPDTQYF.

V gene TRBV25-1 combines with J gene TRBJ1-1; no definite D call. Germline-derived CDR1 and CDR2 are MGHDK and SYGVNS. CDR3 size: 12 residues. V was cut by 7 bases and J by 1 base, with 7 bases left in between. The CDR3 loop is CASMMQNTEAFF. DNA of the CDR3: TGTGCCAGCATGATGCAGAACACTGAAGCTTTCTTT.

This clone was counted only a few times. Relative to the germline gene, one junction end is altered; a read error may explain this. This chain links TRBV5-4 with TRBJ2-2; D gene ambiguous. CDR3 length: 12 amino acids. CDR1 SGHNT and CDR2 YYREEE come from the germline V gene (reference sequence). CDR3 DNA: TGCGCCAGCAGCCTTACAGACGGGGAGCTGTTTTTT. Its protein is CASSLTDGELFF.